The source of this T cell receptor (beta chain) is a study of T-cell reconstitution after alpha-beta-depleted transplantation in children. This sample's TCRbeta library carried unique molecular identifier barcodes. TCRdb processed the PCR reads anew with MiXCR; each CDR3 protein has one entry. Here the sample spans roughly 300,000 distinct CDR3 sequences, roughly 12% being singletons. This clonotype came up many times. Its antigen is not known. Overall study findings and caveats: Fresh T-cell production supplied most of the T-cell counts and diversity seen one year after transplant.

With 0 bases removed from V and 7 bases from J, the gap between germline ends came to 14 bases. CDR3 size: 15 residues. Germline loops: CDR1 SGDLS, CDR2 YYNGEE. Sample: peripheral blood, taken 180 days after TCRalphabeta/CD19-depleted stem cell transplant. The V gene is TRBV9, the J gene TRBJ2-1; D possibly matches TRBD1 or TRBD2 (5 bases each). The TCR sequence derives from a male patient between 2 and 10 years old who had a stem cell transplant for chronic granulomatous disease, so the T cells may come from the graft donor. CDR3 DNA: TGTGCCAGCAGCGTAGATGGGACCCGGAGGAATGAGCAGTTCTTC. Its protein product is CASSVDGTRRNEQFF.